One sample yielded the 9 T cell receptor beta chains listed below, sequenced in a study of blood T cell repertoires in COVID-19. Method: immunoSEQ multiplex PCR; TCRdb's copy keeps in-frame clones and lacks some. The sample shows some 290,000 clones, roughly 90% of them seen only once. Input material: peripheral blood. The receptors come from a woman aged 45-65 years who had recovered from COVID-19.

This rearrangement joins TRBV19 to TRBJ1-2; 11 bases fit TRBD1. This CDR3 is built from 16 residues. Germline trimming cut 9 bases from V and 4 bases from J; bases unmatched to any gene: 13. Germline values: CDR1 LNHDA, CDR2 SQIVND (reference sequence). The CDR3 spells CASSGTGGTRIYGYTF. The CDR3 DNA is TGTGCCAGCAGTGGGACAGGGGGGACCCGTATCTATGGCTACACCTTC.

This sequence joins TRBV14 and TRBJ1-6, with 7 positions matching TRBD1. CDR1 is SGHDN, CDR2 FVKESK, per germline. CDR3 length: 16 amino acids. Trimming cost V 4 bases and J 6 bases; bases outside gene matches: 9. In DNA, the CDR3 is TGTGCCAGCAGCCCCCGGGTAGGGGGCCGTAATTCACCCCTCCACTTT. This gives the protein CASSPRVGGRNSPLHF.

This clone appeared once. This CDR3 is CASSVPTGVNSPLHF. In nucleotides, the CDR3 is TGTGCCAGTAGTGTTCCGACAGGGGTTAATTCACCCCTCCACTTT. This chain links TRBV19 with TRBJ1-6; 8 bases are a match to TRBD1. V lost 5 bases, J lost 6 bases, and 6 bases stayed unmatched. This CDR3 comprises 15 residues. Germline V gene data show CDR1 as LNHDA and CDR2 as SQIVND (reference sequence).

The chain joins TRBV9 to TRBJ2-7; TRBD1 agrees at 11 bases. This CDR3 contains 16 residues. Per the germline V gene, CDR1 is SGDLS and CDR2 is YYNGEE. The junction had 9 bases not matched to a gene; V was cut back by 1 base and J by 6 bases. This CDR3 reads CASSVTPRGTGGEQYF. CDR3 sequence (DNA): TGTGCCAGCAGCGTAACGCCGAGAGGGACAGGGGGCGAGCAGTACTTC.

This sequence joins TRBV6-5 and TRBJ1-1; 9 bases agree with TRBD1. Germline CDR1 is MNHEY and CDR2 is SVGAGI. The J segment lost 9 bases and the V segment lost 4 bases, leaving 12 bases of the junction unmatched. The CDR3 is 15 residues long. The CDR3 DNA sequence: TGTGCCAGCAGTTTCGTCGGACAGGGGACTGCTCAAGCTTTCTTT. The encoded protein is CASSFVGQGTAQAFF.

The chain carries TRBV10-3 and TRBJ2-6, with 7 bases lining up with TRBD2. This CDR3 is built from 16 residues. The germline CDR1 and CDR2 sequences are ENHRY and SYGVKD. The ends lost 6 bases at V and 0 bases at J; junction bases unmatched: 5. This chain's CDR3 is CAISPGRGSGANVLTF. CDR3 sequence (DNA): TGTGCCATCAGCCCAGGGAGGGGCTCTGGGGCCAACGTCCTGACTTTC.

The chain is built from TRBV7-2 and TRBJ2-3; 9 bases are a match to TRBD1. V was clipped by 5 bases and J by 2 bases; unmatched bases: 5. This CDR3 is built from 15 residues. Germline CDR1 is SGHTA and CDR2 is FQGNSA. The CDR3 sequence: CASSAWDRDTDTQYF. CDR3 coding DNA: TGTGCCAGCAGCGCCTGGGACAGGGACACAGATACGCAGTATTTT.

The rearrangement joins TRBV7-3 to TRBJ1-2; 9 bases are shared with TRBD1. Losses at the gene ends were 5 bases for V and 8 bases for J; bases not matched to a gene: 9. Germline assignment: CDR1 SGHTA and CDR2 FQGTGA. This CDR3 spans 14 amino acids. The CDR3 protein is CASSPDRGFRGYTF. Written as DNA, the CDR3 is TGTGCCAGCAGCCCCGACAGGGGGTTCCGAGGCTACACCTTC.

This clone was detected only once. J is TRBJ2-5 and V is TRBV2; 14 bases are shared with TRBD2. Germline V gene sequence: CDR1 SNHLY, CDR2 FYNNEI. This CDR3 has 16 residues. J was trimmed by 5 bases and V by 5 bases; bases with no gene match: 7. CDR3 sequence (DNA): TGTGCCAGCAGTCGACTAGCGGGGGGGCCCGGGGAGACCCAGTACTTC. As protein: CASSRLAGGPGETQYF.